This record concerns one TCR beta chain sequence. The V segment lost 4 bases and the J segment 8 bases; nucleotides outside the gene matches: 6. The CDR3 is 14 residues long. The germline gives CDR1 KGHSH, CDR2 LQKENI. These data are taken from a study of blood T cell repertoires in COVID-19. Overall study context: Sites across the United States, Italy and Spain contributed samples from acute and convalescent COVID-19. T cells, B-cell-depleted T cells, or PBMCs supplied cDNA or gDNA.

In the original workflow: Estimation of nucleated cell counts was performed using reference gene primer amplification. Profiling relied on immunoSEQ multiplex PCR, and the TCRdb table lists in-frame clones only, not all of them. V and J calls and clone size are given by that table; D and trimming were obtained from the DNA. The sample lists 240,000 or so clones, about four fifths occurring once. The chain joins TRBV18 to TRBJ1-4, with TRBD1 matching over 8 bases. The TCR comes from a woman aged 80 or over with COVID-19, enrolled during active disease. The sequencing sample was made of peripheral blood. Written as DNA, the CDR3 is TGTGCCAGCTCACACCAGGACAGGGAGGAAAAACTGTTTTTT. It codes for CASSHQDREEKLFF.